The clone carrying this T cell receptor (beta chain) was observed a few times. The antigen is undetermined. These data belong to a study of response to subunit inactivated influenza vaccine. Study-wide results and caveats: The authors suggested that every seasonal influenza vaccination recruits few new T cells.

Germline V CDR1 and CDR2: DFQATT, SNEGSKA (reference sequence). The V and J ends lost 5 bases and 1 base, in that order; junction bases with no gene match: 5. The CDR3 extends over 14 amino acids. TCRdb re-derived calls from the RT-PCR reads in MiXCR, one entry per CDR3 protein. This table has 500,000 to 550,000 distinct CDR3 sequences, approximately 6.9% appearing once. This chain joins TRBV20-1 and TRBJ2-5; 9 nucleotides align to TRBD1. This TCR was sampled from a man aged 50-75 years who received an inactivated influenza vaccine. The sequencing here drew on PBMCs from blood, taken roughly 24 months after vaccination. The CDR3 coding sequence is TGCAGTGCTCACCGGGACAGGGCCCAAGAGACCCAGTACTTC. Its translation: CSAHRDRAQETQYF.